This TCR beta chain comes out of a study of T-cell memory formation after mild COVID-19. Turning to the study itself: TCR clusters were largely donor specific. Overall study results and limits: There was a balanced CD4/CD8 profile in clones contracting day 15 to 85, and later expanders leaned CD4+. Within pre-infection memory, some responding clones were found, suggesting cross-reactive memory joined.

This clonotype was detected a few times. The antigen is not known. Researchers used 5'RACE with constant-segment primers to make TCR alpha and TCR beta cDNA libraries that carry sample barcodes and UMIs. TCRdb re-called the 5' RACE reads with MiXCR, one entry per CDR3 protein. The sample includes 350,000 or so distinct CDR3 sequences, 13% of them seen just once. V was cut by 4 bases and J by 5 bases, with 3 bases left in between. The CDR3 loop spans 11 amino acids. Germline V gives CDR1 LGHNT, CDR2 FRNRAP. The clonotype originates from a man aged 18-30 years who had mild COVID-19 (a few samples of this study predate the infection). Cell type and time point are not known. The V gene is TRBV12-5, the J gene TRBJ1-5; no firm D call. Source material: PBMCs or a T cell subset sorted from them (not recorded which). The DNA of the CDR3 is TGTGCTAGTGGTTGGGATCAGCCCCAGCATTTT. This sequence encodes CASGWDQPQHF.